This TCR beta chain was sequenced during a study of shared clonotypes between healthy human individuals. At the level of the study: Donors were a couple of women and a few men aged 18 to 49.

Overall study results and limits: Donor scarcity curtailed the genetic and exposure-history diversity represented herein.

Naive CD8 populations comprised CD45RO-negative cells positively selected for CCR7, excluding terminally differentiated effector memory CD45RA+ cells. HIV-negative, healthy adults without recent acute infections or vaccinations were the donors. TCRdb keeps only in-frame clones here, not all; method: immunoSEQ multiplex PCR. The sample has 1.5 million to 2.5 million clones; just under 95% are singletons. The V gene's germline CDR1 is SGHNT and CDR2 YYREEE (reference sequence). The CDR3 is made up of 14 amino acids. Trimming cost V 4 bases and J 3 bases, with 12 bases left between them. Of note for this clone: No antigen is known for it.

This TCR came from a man aged 18-30 years in good health. The V and J genes are TRBV5-4 and TRBJ2-3; D is uncertain. The sequencing input was naive CD8+ T cells sorted from blood. CDR3: CASSLFIVTDTQYF. For the CDR3, the DNA is TGTGCCAGCAGCCTCTTCATCGTGACAGATACGCAGTATTTT. Together with reference TRBV5-4 and TRBJ2-3, the CDR3 gives the full variable domain: ETGVTQSPTHLIKTRGQQVTLRCSSQSGHNTVSWYQQALGQGPQFIFQYYREEENGRGNFPPRFSGLQFPNYSSELNVNALELDDSALYLCASSLFIVTDTQYFGPGTRLTVL.